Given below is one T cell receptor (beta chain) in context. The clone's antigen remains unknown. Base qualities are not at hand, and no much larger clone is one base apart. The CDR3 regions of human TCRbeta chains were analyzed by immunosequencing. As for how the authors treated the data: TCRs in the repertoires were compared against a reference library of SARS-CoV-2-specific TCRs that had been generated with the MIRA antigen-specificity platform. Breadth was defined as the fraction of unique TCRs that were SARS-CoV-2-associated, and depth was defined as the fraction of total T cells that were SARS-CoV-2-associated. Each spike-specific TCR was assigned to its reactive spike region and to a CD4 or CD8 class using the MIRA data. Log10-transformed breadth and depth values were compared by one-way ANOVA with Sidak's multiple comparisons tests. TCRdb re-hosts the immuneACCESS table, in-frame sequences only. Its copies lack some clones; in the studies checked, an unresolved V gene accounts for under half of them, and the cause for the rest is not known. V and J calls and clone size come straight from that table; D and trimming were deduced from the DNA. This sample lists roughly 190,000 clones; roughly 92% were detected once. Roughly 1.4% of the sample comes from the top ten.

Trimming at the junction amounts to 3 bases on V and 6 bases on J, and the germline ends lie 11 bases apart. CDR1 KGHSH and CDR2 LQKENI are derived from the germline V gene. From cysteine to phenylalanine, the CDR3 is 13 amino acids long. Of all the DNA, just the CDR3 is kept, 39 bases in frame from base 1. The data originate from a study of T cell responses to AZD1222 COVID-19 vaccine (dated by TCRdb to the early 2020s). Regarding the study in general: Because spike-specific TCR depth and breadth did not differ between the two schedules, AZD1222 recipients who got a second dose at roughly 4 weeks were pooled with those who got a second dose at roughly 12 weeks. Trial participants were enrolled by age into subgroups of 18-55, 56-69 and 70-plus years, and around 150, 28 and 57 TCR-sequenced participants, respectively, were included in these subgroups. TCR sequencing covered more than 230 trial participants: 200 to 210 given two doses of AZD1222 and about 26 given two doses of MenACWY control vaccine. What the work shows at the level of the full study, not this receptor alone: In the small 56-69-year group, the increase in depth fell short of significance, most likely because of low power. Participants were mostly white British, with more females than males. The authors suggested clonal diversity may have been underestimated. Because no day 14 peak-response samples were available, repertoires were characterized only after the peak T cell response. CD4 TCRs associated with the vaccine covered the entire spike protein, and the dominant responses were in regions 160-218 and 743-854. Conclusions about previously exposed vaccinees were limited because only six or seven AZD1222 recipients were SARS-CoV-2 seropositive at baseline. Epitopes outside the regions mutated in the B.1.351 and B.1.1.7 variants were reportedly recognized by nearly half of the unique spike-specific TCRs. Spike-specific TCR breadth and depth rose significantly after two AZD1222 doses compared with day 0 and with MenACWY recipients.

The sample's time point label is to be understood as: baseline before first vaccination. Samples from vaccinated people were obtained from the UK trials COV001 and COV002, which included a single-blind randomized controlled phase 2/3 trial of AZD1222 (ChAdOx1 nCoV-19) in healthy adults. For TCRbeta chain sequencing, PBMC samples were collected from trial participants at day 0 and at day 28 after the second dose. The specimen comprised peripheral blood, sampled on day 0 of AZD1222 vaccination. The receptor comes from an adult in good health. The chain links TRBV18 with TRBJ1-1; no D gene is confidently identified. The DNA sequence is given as TGTGCCAGCTCACCTGCAGGCGGCGCTGAAGCTTTCTTT. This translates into CASSPAGGAEAFF.